One sample yielded the 25 T cell receptor beta chains listed below, sequenced in a study of blood T cell repertoires in COVID-19. TCRdb keeps only in-frame clones here, not all; method: immunoSEQ multiplex PCR. This repertoire shows approximately 220,000 clones, 87% found once; its top ten account for around 2.6%. The sequencing input was PBMCs or T cells enriched from blood (not recorded which). The receptors come from a young woman with acute COVID-19.

The gene calls are TRBV5-4 and TRBJ2-7; TRBD1 is a possible D gene (6 bases). V lost 0 bases, J lost 2 bases, and 12 bases lay in between. The CDR3 contains 15 residues. Germline V gene lookup returns CDR1 SGHNT and CDR2 YYREEE (reference sequence). The CDR3, as DNA: TGTGCCAGCAGCTTGGACAGGGCCTACCCCTACGAGCAGTACTTC. This encodes CASSLDRAYPYEQYF.

The chain recombines TRBV29-1 with TRBJ1-4, with D possibly TRBD1 on 5 matching bases. The CDR3 has 15 amino acids. V was pared by 1 base and J by 7 bases, with 16 bases between. Germline V gene data show CDR1 as SQVTM and CDR2 as ANQGSEA. The CDR3 DNA sequence: TGCAGCGTTGAAGGGTTGGGGCAGGAAGGTGAAAAACTGTTTTTT. Translated: CSVEGLGQEGEKLFF.

This clone was recorded once. The V call is TRBV29-1, the J call TRBJ2-7, with TRBD1 identical over 8 bases. Germline V CDR1 and CDR2: SQVTM, ANQGSEA. This CDR3 region has 13 residues. V trimming: 6 bases; J trimming: 0 bases; junction bases outside the gene matches: 4. In DNA form, the CDR3 reads TGCAGCGTCCGACAGGGGAGCTCCTACGAGCAGTACTTC. Protein sequence: CSVRQGSSYEQYF.

The V gene is TRBV9, the J gene TRBJ1-1; D gene uncertain. The V gene lost 4 bases and the J gene lost 1 base, with 8 bases spanning the gap. Per germline, CDR1 SGDLS and CDR2 YYNGEE. This CDR3 has 13 residues. The CDR3 region is CASSPHKNTEAFF. CDR3 nucleotide sequence: TGTGCCAGCAGCCCCCACAAGAACACTGAAGCTTTCTTT.

The chain combines TRBV7-9 with TRBJ1-3; tentative D call: TRBD1 (5 bases). Germline loops: CDR1 SEHNR, CDR2 FQNEAQ (reference sequence). The V end lost 0 bases, the J end lost 2 bases, and 11 bases lay between the germline ends. This CDR3 spans 16 amino acids. CDR3 protein: CASSLARQSAGNTIYF. The CDR3 DNA follows: TGTGCCAGCAGCTTAGCCCGACAGTCTGCTGGAAACACCATATATTTT.

This chain uses TRBV4-1 with TRBJ2-7; 7 bases line up with TRBD2. Germline V gives CDR1 MGHRA, CDR2 YSYEKL. This CDR3 contains 15 residues. V lost 0 bases and J lost 3; bases outside the gene matches: 5. This CDR3 reads CASSQDDGGFYEQYF. CDR3 nucleotides: TGCGCCAGCAGCCAAGACGACGGGGGGTTCTACGAGCAGTACTTC.

The V gene is TRBV4-1, the J gene TRBJ2-7; 8 bases fit TRBD2. The CDR3 sequence is 16 residues long. With 0 bases clipped from V and 3 bases from J, the junction kept 7 bases outside the gene matches. Germline-derived CDR1 and CDR2 are MGHRA and YSYEKL. This chain's CDR3 is CASSQEPRGVRYEQYF. CDR3 nucleotides: TGCGCCAGCAGCCAAGAACCGCGGGGGGTCCGCTACGAGCAGTACTTC.

The genes are TRBV19 and TRBJ1-2; unclear D gene. The germline V gene encodes CDR1 LNHDA and CDR2 SQIVND (reference sequence). V was pared by 7 bases and J by 4 bases, with 16 bases between. CDR3 length equals 14 residues. The CDR3 here is CASTPTGIFYGYTF. The CDR3 nucleotides read TGTGCCAGTACTCCAACCGGGATCTTCTATGGCTACACCTTC.

The gene calls are TRBV5-1 and TRBJ2-7, with 8 bases identical to TRBD1. Looked up from germline, CDR1 is SGHRS and CDR2 is YFSETQ. The CDR3 loop spans 16 amino acids. The junction had 10 bases not matched to a gene; V was cut back by 5 bases and J by 0 bases. CDR3 sequence: CASRPGQGGNSYEQYF. As DNA, the CDR3 is TGCGCCAGCAGACCAGGACAGGGTGGAAACTCCTACGAGCAGTACTTC.

V usage is TRBV5-1 and J usage is TRBJ2-3; D is unresolved. The CDR3 runs 14 residues. The germline gives CDR1 SGHRS, CDR2 YFSETQ. Trimming cost V 0 bases and J 2 bases, with 7 bases left between them. For the CDR3, the DNA is TGCGCCAGCAGCTTGGAACTCGACACAGATACGCAGTATTTT. Protein sequence: CASSLELDTDTQYF.

The chain couples TRBV5-1 to TRBJ2-7; D is perhaps TRBD1 (7 bases). The CDR3 spans 17 residues. The germline V gene encodes CDR1 SGHRS and CDR2 YFSETQ. V lost 8 bases to trimming and J lost 3 bases, with 27 bases between them. DNA for the CDR3: TGCGCCAGTACGAAATTACCCAGGGGGAGGTCCTTCTACGAGCAGTACTTC. Encoded protein: CASTKLPRGRSFYEQYF.

The V and J genes are TRBV6-5 and TRBJ1-2, with 8 bases identical to TRBD1. This CDR3 region has 13 residues. Germline V gene lookup returns CDR1 MNHEY and CDR2 SVGAGI. V lost 5 bases and J lost 3; bases outside the gene matches: 2. CDR3 in amino acids: CASSTQGDYGYTF. The CDR3 DNA follows: TGTGCCAGCAGTACACAGGGGGACTATGGCTACACCTTC.

This clone was seen a single time. V gene TRBV3-1 (or the pseudogene TRBV3-2) combines with J gene TRBJ1-6, with D uncertain. The CDR3 contains 13 residues. The germline gives CDR1 LGHDT, CDR2 YNNKEL (reference sequence). V gave up 2 bases and J gave up 7 bases, with 6 bases separating them. CDR3 amino acids: CASSQFGNSPLHF. In DNA form, the CDR3 reads TGTGCCAGCAGCCAATTCGGGAATTCACCCCTCCACTTT.

This clone came up many times. J is TRBJ1-2 and V is TRBV6-2 or TRBV6-3; D gene uncertain. The CDR3 has 14 amino acids. V was pared by 2 bases and J by 6 bases, with 13 bases between. Germline CDR1 and CDR2: MNHEY and SVGEGT. CDR3 nucleotide sequence: TGTGCCAGCAGTTACGAGAACTATCGGAATGGCTACACCTTC. Protein sequence: CASSYENYRNGYTF.

The gene calls are TRBV6-5 and TRBJ1-3, with TRBD1 identical over 8 bases. J lost 2 bases, V lost 0 bases, and 3 bases had no gene match. This CDR3 contains 16 residues. Germline V gene data show CDR1 as MNHEY and CDR2 as SVGAGI. In DNA, the CDR3 is TGTGCCAGCAGTTACTCAGGGACAGGTCCTGGAAACACCATATATTTT. The encoded protein is CASSYSGTGPGNTIYF.

The chain recombines TRBV28 with TRBJ1-2; D gene uncertain. From germline, CDR1 is MDHEN and CDR2 SYDVKM. The CDR3 is made up of 17 amino acids. V was cut by 3 bases and J by 2 bases, with 19 bases left in between. CDR3 nucleotides: TGTGCCAGCAGTTTGCGTAGGCCCCGGGTTTTAAACTATGGCTACACCTTC. Translated: CASSLRRPRVLNYGYTF.

This sequence joins TRBV5-8 and TRBJ1-6; maybe TRBD1 (5 bases). V dropped 0 bases and J dropped 3 bases, with 10 bases sitting between them. Germline values: CDR1 SGHTS, CDR2 YDEGEE. CDR3 length equals 16 residues. CDR3 region: CASSLGRADYNSPLHF. As DNA, the CDR3 is TGTGCCAGCAGCTTGGGCAGGGCCGACTATAATTCACCCCTCCACTTT. Supplemented by reference TRBV5-8 and TRBJ1-6, the full variable domain reads EAGVTQSPTHLIKTRGQQATLRCSPISGHTSVYWYQQALGLGLQFLLWYDEGEERNRGNFPPRFSGRQFPNYSSELNVNALELEDSALYLCASSLGRADYNSPLHFGNGTRLTVT.

DNA for the CDR3: TGCGCCAGCAGCCAAGGGACTAGTTGGGGCGGAGATACGTCCTATTTT. Translating it yields CASSQGTSWGGDTSYF. J is TRBJ2-3 and V is TRBV4-1, with 7 bases lining up with TRBD2. From germline, CDR1 is MGHRA and CDR2 YSYEKL. The CDR3 contains 16 residues. The junction had 19 bases not matched to a gene; V was cut back by 1 base and J by 15 bases.

This clone was observed a handful of times. The chain carries TRBV4-1 and TRBJ2-7; D is perhaps TRBD2 (5 bases). Germline V gives CDR1 MGHRA, CDR2 YSYEKL. There are 16 residues in the CDR3. Trimming removed 0 bases from V and 2 bases from J, with 14 bases in between. CDR3 protein: CASSQEQEGAAYEQYF. The CDR3 region has the DNA TGCGCCAGCAGCCAAGAACAAGAGGGTGCTGCCTACGAGCAGTACTTC.

The chain uses TRBV4-1 and TRBJ1-6; the D gene is possibly TRBD1 (5 bases). This CDR3 region has 17 residues. The germline V gene has CDR1 MGHRA and CDR2 YSYEKL. V lost 6 bases and J 1 base, leaving 16 bases between the germline ends. Written as DNA, the CDR3 is TGCGCCAGCAGGAAGAACCGGGGGTTTTCCTATAATTCACCCCTCCACTTT. Translating it yields CASRKNRGFSYNSPLHF.

The chain links TRBV5-4 to TRBJ2-1; perhaps TRBD2 as D (8 bases). V lost 4 bases, J lost 8 bases, and 19 bases lay in between. The CDR3 is 15 amino acids. In germline, CDR1 is SGHNT, CDR2 YYREEE (reference sequence). The CDR3 DNA sequence: TGTGCCAGCAGCCGGGGGGGACAGTCGTGGGATGAGCAGTTCTTC. Translating it yields CASSRGGQSWDEQFF.

This clone has only a few counts. CDR3 bases: TGTGCCAGCAGTGGACAGGTTAATGAAAAACTGTTTTTT. It codes for CASSGQVNEKLFF. The chain joins TRBV5-6 to TRBJ1-4; TRBD1 aligns across 7 bases. The trim removed 5 bases at V and 4 bases at J, leaving 2 bases unmatched. This CDR3 spans 13 amino acids. Germline assignment: CDR1 SGHDT and CDR2 YYEEEE.

CDR3 DNA: TGTGCCAGCTCACCACCGACAGGTGACAATTCACCCCTCCACTTT. Protein: CASSPPTGDNSPLHF. The chain links TRBV18 to TRBJ1-6; a possible D gene is TRBD1 (6 bases). The germline V gene encodes CDR1 KGHSH and CDR2 LQKENI. Trimming pared 0 bases from V and 7 bases from J, leaving 10 bases between. The CDR3 covers 15 residues.

This chain links TRBV27 with TRBJ1-2; the match to TRBD1 covers 9 bases. This CDR3 comprises 15 residues. Trimming removed 5 bases from V and 4 bases from J; junction bases left unmatched: 8. CDR1 is MNHEY and CDR2 is SMNVEV in the germline V gene (reference sequence). The CDR3 DNA reads as TGTGCCAGCAGTCACGGGACAGGGACTGGCTATGGCTACACCTTC. This translates into CASSHGTGTGYGYTF.

This clone was recorded once. V usage is TRBV10-3 and J usage is TRBJ2-2; TRBD2 is a possible D gene (6 bases). V was clipped by 4 bases and J by 6 bases, with 18 bases between them. This CDR3 is built from 16 residues. In germline, CDR1 is ENHRY, CDR2 SYGVKD. CDR3 in amino acids: CAISVGRVKRAGELFF. DNA of the CDR3: TGTGCCATCAGTGTTGGAAGGGTTAAGCGGGCCGGGGAGCTGTTTTTT.